The 30 T cell receptor beta chains below come from one sample, sequenced in a study of T cell responses to AZD1222 COVID-19 vaccine. Profiling relied on immunoSEQ multiplex PCR, and the TCRdb table lists in-frame clones only, not all of them. Of 150,000 to 200,000 clones in the sample, approximately 86% were seen once. This sample comprised peripheral blood, obtained on day 0 of AZD1222 vaccination. Receptor source: an adult in good health.

The gene calls are TRBV5-4 and TRBJ2-3; possibly TRBD1 for D (6 bases). Germline-derived CDR1 and CDR2 are SGHNT and YYREEE (reference sequence). CDR3 size: 16 residues. V shed 6 bases and J shed 3 bases, with 20 bases lying between them. The CDR3 bases are TGTGCCAGCAATCTCTTGATGGACAGCTCGACAGATACGCAGTATTTT. It encodes CASNLLMDSSTDTQYF.

The chain uses TRBV18 and TRBJ1-4; D remains ambiguous. CDR3 length equals 12 residues. Trimming pared 5 bases from V and 7 bases from J, leaving 8 bases between. Germline-derived CDR1 and CDR2 are KGHSH and LQKENI. The CDR3 is CASSAPPEKLFF. In DNA, the CDR3 is TGTGCCAGCTCAGCCCCCCCTGAAAAACTGTTTTTT.

The V call is TRBV3-1 (or the pseudogene TRBV3-2), the J call TRBJ2-1; 11 nucleotides match TRBD2. J gave up 3 bases and V 5 bases, and 3 bases lay outside the gene matches. The V gene's germline CDR1 is LGHDT and CDR2 YNNKEL (reference sequence). The CDR3 is 15 residues long. The CDR3 sequence is CASSVGTSGYNEQFF. CDR3 nucleotides: TGTGCCAGCAGCGTCGGGACTAGCGGCTACAATGAGCAGTTCTTC.

The CDR3 DNA follows: TGTGCCAGCAGTTTGGGACAATTCCGCTCCTACGAGCAGTACTTC. Protein product: CASSLGQFRSYEQYF. This chain joins TRBV6-2 or TRBV6-3 and TRBJ2-7; D may be TRBD1 (6 bases). Trimming pared 4 bases from V and 0 bases from J, leaving 13 bases between. Germline loops: CDR1 MNHEY, CDR2 SVGEGT. The CDR3 spans 15 residues.

The chain links TRBV28 to TRBJ2-7, with a possible D match to TRBD2 (7 bases). The CDR3 consists of 14 residues. Between the trimmed V and J ends, which lost 6 bases and 6 bases, there was a span of 18 bases. Germline V gives CDR1 MDHEN, CDR2 SYDVKM. As DNA, the CDR3 is TGTGCCAGCAGACTACAGGGTCGGGGGGTCGAGCAGTACTTC. Translated: CASRLQGRGVEQYF.

The chain recombines TRBV28 with TRBJ2-3; TRBD2 matches 11 bases. The CDR3 has 15 residues. V gave up 5 bases and J gave up 3 bases; unmatched junction bases: 4. In germline, CDR1 is MDHEN, CDR2 SYDVKM. CDR3 region: CASSTSGGATDTQYF. The CDR3, as DNA: TGTGCCAGCAGTACTAGCGGGGGTGCTACAGATACGCAGTATTTT.

The V and J genes are TRBV28 and TRBJ2-5; D tentatively fits TRBD1 or TRBD2 (5 bases each). Germline CDR1 is MDHEN and CDR2 is SYDVKM. The CDR3 consists of 16 residues. The V end lost 1 base, the J end lost 5 bases, and 17 bases lay between the germline ends. The chain's CDR3 is CASSLFWEGGDETQYF. DNA for the CDR3: TGTGCCAGCAGTTTATTTTGGGAAGGTGGGGACGAGACCCAGTACTTC.

The chain recombines TRBV6-2 or TRBV6-3 with TRBJ1-5; D possibly corresponds to TRBD1 (6 bases). V was cut by 2 bases and J by 7 bases, with 24 bases left in between. From germline, CDR1 is MNHEY and CDR2 SVGEGT. CDR3 size: 18 residues. CDR3 nucleotide sequence: TGTGCCAGCAGTTACGGTATTGGTCTCAGGGGCGTCTGGCAGCCCCAGCATTTT. Protein sequence: CASSYGIGLRGVWQPQHF.

V usage is TRBV10-1 and J usage is TRBJ2-2; tentatively, D is TRBD1 or TRBD2 (5 bases each). Germline-derived CDR1 and CDR2 are WNHNN and SYGVQD (reference sequence). The germline V and J ends were trimmed by 1 base and 3 bases, with 9 bases remaining between them. The CDR3 contains 15 residues. The CDR3 DNA is TGCGCCAGCAGTGAGTTAGGGACGGACACCGGGGAGCTGTTTTTT. Amino acid sequence: CASSELGTDTGELFF.

The chain couples TRBV9 to TRBJ2-7; no reliable D call. This CDR3 has 15 amino acids. The germline V gene has CDR1 SGDLS and CDR2 YYNGEE. V gave up 3 bases and J gave up 1 base, with 14 bases separating them. CDR3 sequence reads: CASSAQPAGSYEQYF. Here the CDR3 DNA reads TGTGCCAGCAGCGCCCAACCTGCAGGATCCTACGAGCAGTACTTC.

The chain is built from TRBV7-8 and TRBJ1-2; 7 positions agree with TRBD1. The CDR3 covers 15 residues. Unmatched junction bases numbered 10, after V lost 5 bases and J lost 4 bases. Germline CDR1 is SGHVS and CDR2 is FQNEAQ. CDR3 sequence reads: CASSPRVQGGYGYTF. CDR3 nucleotide sequence: TGTGCCAGCAGCCCGCGAGTCCAGGGGGGCTATGGCTACACCTTC.

This chain links TRBV6-5 with TRBJ2-2, with TRBD2 matching 11 bases. This CDR3 contains 14 residues. Germline assignment: CDR1 MNHEY and CDR2 SVGAGI. J gave up 3 bases and V 9 bases, and 3 bases lay outside the gene matches. The CDR3 DNA sequence: TGTGCCAGTTGGACTAGCGGGCACACCGGGGAGCTGTTTTTT. It specifies CASWTSGHTGELFF.

This chain links TRBV28 with TRBJ2-1; 11 positions agree with TRBD2. Germline assignment: CDR1 MDHEN and CDR2 SYDVKM. The V segment lost 1 base and the J segment 5 bases; nucleotides outside the gene matches: 4. CDR3 size: 16 residues. The CDR3 DNA reads TGTGCCAGCAGTTTATTGACTAGCGGGGCCGACAATGAGCAGTTCTTC. Translating it yields CASSLLTSGADNEQFF.

The V and J genes are TRBV16 and TRBJ1-3; unclear D gene. The CDR3 totals 14 residues. With 8 bases removed from V and 0 bases from J, the gap between germline ends came to 11 bases. Germline CDR1 reads KGHSY; CDR2 reads FQNENV. The CDR3 is CASGVSRSGNTIYF. The CDR3 bases are TGTGCCAGCGGGGTTTCACGCTCTGGAAACACCATATATTTT.

The V and J genes are TRBV7-6 and TRBJ2-4, with TRBD1 matching 9 bases. The J segment lost 2 bases and the V segment lost 9 bases, leaving 11 bases of the junction unmatched. Germline-derived CDR1 and CDR2 are SGHVS and FNYEAQ. The CDR3 consists of 16 residues. As DNA, the CDR3 is TGTGCCAGAGGTAACGGGACAGGGTTTACCAAAAACATTCAGTACTTC. Amino acids: CARGNGTGFTKNIQYF.

V usage is TRBV27 and J usage is TRBJ1-2; TRBD1 is a possible D gene (5 bases). Germline loops: CDR1 MNHEY, CDR2 SMNVEV (reference sequence). The length of the CDR3 is 15 residues. Trimming pared 3 bases from V and 4 bases from J, leaving 15 bases between. The CDR3 protein is CASSFSGTAGYGYTF. Written as DNA, the CDR3 is TGTGCCAGCAGTTTCAGTGGGACTGCAGGCTATGGCTACACCTTC.

The V call is TRBV3-1 (or the pseudogene TRBV3-2), the J call TRBJ1-6; 9 bases agree with TRBD1. Germline trimming cut 4 bases from V and 10 bases from J; bases unmatched to any gene: 5. This CDR3 has 14 amino acids. CDR1 LGHDT and CDR2 YNNKEL come from the germline V gene (reference sequence). The CDR3 loop is CASSRRDRASPLHF. CDR3 in DNA: TGTGCCAGCAGCCGGAGGGACAGGGCCTCACCCCTCCACTTT.

The chain is built from TRBV28 and TRBJ2-7, with 9 bases that match TRBD1. The ends lost 4 bases at V and 1 base at J; junction bases unmatched: 11. CDR3 length: 17 amino acids. Germline CDR1 reads MDHEN; CDR2 reads SYDVKM. The CDR3 loop reads CASSSHPTGTGSYEQYF. CDR3 in DNA: TGTGCCAGCAGTTCGCACCCTACCGGGACAGGGTCCTACGAGCAGTACTTC.

The chain uses TRBV6-1 and TRBJ2-3, with 7 bases that match TRBD2. The CDR3 extends over 20 amino acids. Germline V gene lookup returns CDR1 MNHNS and CDR2 SASEGT. V lost 1 base and J lost 2; bases outside the gene matches: 18. DNA of the CDR3: TGTGCCAGCAGTGAAGAGGGAGGGTTTTGGGGGACTACCGTCACAGATACGCAGTATTTT. Encoded protein: CASSEEGGFWGTTVTDTQYF.

This clone was detected only a few times. The V call is TRBV5-6, the J call TRBJ1-2, with D tentatively TRBD1 (5 bases). Germline V gives CDR1 SGHDT, CDR2 YYEEEE. Trimming cost V 0 bases and J 8 bases, with 17 bases left between them. The CDR3 runs to 15 residues. CDR3 in amino acids: CASSLGFAGVSGYTF. The CDR3 nucleotides read TGTGCCAGCAGCTTGGGATTTGCGGGGGTTTCAGGCTACACCTTC.

This clone was seen at least ten times. The chain has TRBV2 and TRBJ1-1; a possible D gene is TRBD1 (5 bases). The CDR3 totals 14 residues. Germline CDR1 reads SNHLY; CDR2 reads FYNNEI. Trimming removed 2 bases at V and 1 base at J, with 8 bases between. The CDR3 reads CASSEMGGNTEAFF. In DNA, the CDR3 is TGTGCCAGCAGTGAAATGGGGGGGAACACTGAAGCTTTCTTT. Full variable domain (rest looked up from reference TRBV2 and TRBJ1-1): EPEVTQTPSHQVTQMGQEVILRCVPISNHLYFYWYRQILGQKVEFLVSFYNNEISEKSEIFDDQFSVERPDGSNFTLKIRSTKLEDSAMYFCASSEMGGNTEAFFGQGTRLTVV.

V gene TRBV5-1 combines with J gene TRBJ2-5; D is ambiguous. V was trimmed by 0 bases and J by 2 bases, leaving 8 bases between them. Germline-derived CDR1 and CDR2 are SGHRS and YFSETQ. The CDR3 sequence is 14 residues long. The CDR3 protein is CASSLASNQETQYF. The CDR3 region has the DNA TGCGCCAGCAGCTTGGCCTCAAATCAAGAGACCCAGTACTTC. Together with reference TRBV5-1 and TRBJ2-5, the CDR3 gives the full variable domain: KAGVTQTPRYLIKTRGQQVTLSCSPISGHRSVSWYQQTPGQGLQFLFEYFSETQRNKGNFPGRFSGRQFSNSRSEMNVSTLELGDSALYLCASSLASNQETQYFGPGTRLLVL.

The chain carries TRBV5-8 and TRBJ2-2; TRBD1 matches at 8 bases. V trimming: 4 bases; J trimming: 5 bases; junction bases outside the gene matches: 4. CDR1 and CDR2 (germline): SGHTS, YDEGEE. The CDR3 runs to 14 residues. Here the CDR3 reads CASSRGQVTGELFF. CDR3 in DNA: TGTGCCAGCAGCAGGGGACAGGTGACCGGGGAGCTGTTTTTT.

This chain connects TRBV19 to TRBJ1-1; D ambiguous. The CDR3 loop spans 13 amino acids. Trimming pared 6 bases from V and 3 bases from J, leaving 11 bases between. Germline V gives CDR1 LNHDA, CDR2 SQIVND (reference sequence). Here the CDR3 DNA reads TGTGCCAGTAGCTGGGGTGGATACACTGAAGCTTTCTTT. This codes for CASSWGGYTEAFF.

The sample holds a few counts of this clone. The genes are TRBV20-1 and TRBJ1-1; D call uncertain. Germline lookup yields CDR1 DFQATT and CDR2 SNEGSKA (reference sequence). CDR3 length equals 11 residues. V lost 3 bases, J lost 2 bases, and 4 bases lay in between. The CDR3 bases are TGCAGTGCTAGTCACAACACTGAAGCTTTCTTT. Its translation is CSASHNTEAFF.

This clone appeared a single time. The V call is TRBV5-1, the J call TRBJ2-2; possible D gene TRBD1, 5 bases. Germline CDR1 and CDR2: SGHRS and YFSETQ. The CDR3 spans 15 residues. Trimming cost V 7 bases and J 1 base, with 14 bases left between them. The CDR3 coding sequence is TGCGCCAGCTCAAAAGACAGAAGGAACACCGGGGAGCTGTTTTTT. Its translation: CASSKDRRNTGELFF.

The chain is built from TRBV19 and TRBJ2-7; 8 bases fit TRBD1. Germline CDR1 reads LNHDA; CDR2 reads SQIVND (reference sequence). The CDR3 runs 16 residues. Trimming cost V 0 bases and J 12 bases; bases outside gene matches: 16. The CDR3 sequence is CASSIDHRTGPTWGYF. The CDR3 region has the DNA TGTGCCAGTAGTATAGATCATCGGACAGGGCCGACGTGGGGGTACTTC.

The chain uses TRBV6-5 and TRBJ2-3, with D unresolved. V lost 2 bases and J lost 2, with 8 bases in between. The germline V gene encodes CDR1 MNHEY and CDR2 SVGAGI. The CDR3 runs to 14 residues. This CDR3 reads CASSYELSTDTQYF. CDR3 nucleotide sequence: TGTGCCAGCAGTTACGAACTTTCCACAGATACGCAGTATTTT.

The CDR3 DNA reads TGTGCCAGCGGGGAGACAGGGGCCTCCTATAATTCACCCCTCCACTTT. Its protein is CASGETGASYNSPLHF. J is TRBJ1-6 and V is TRBV4-2, with 8 nucleotides matching TRBD1. Looked up from germline, CDR1 is LGHNA and CDR2 is YNFKEQ. J gave up 0 bases and V 8 bases, and 6 bases lay outside the gene matches. The CDR3 has 16 residues.

This chain joins TRBV5-8 and TRBJ1-1; no firm D call. CDR3 size: 14 residues. V lost 5 bases and J lost 0, with 11 bases in between. The germline CDR1 and CDR2 sequences are SGHTS and YDEGEE. The DNA of the CDR3 is TGTGCCAGCAGTACGGGAGCCGTGAACACTGAAGCTTTCTTT. Residues: CASSTGAVNTEAFF.